One and the same sample provided the 3 T cell receptor beta chains below, sequenced in a study of patients and donors after allogeneic stem cell transplantation. TCRdb re-called the RT-PCR reads with MiXCR, one entry per CDR3 protein. In the table there are more than 7,500 distinct CDR3 sequences, about 9.9% of which are singletons. The sequenced sample was blood, either unsorted or a sorted T cell fraction (not recorded which). These receptors all come from a human donor who was either an allogeneic HSCT recipient or a stem cell or donor lymphocyte infusion donor (not recorded which). It is not recorded whose cells these are; they may come from a transplant donor.

This clonotype was recorded at least ten times. The genes are TRBV30 and TRBJ1-2, with 7 nucleotides matching TRBD1. There are 13 residues in the CDR3. J gave up 8 bases and V 0 bases, and 6 bases lay outside the gene matches. CDR1 and CDR2 (germline): GTSNPN, SVGIG (reference sequence). Written as DNA, the CDR3 is TGTGCCTGGAGTGTTTCGGAAGGGGGCGGCTACACCTTC. The encoded protein is CAWSVSEGGGYTF.

This clonotype was found once. The genes are TRBV11-3 and TRBJ2-7, with D perhaps TRBD2 (6 bases). This CDR3 has 16 residues. V lost 4 bases, J lost 0 bases, and 16 bases lay in between. CDR1 is SGHNT and CDR2 is YENEEA in the germline V gene. In DNA form, the CDR3 reads TGTGCCAGCAGCTCCCCCGGCGGGGAAGGCTCCTACGAGCAGTACTTC. It specifies CASSSPGGEGSYEQYF.

Judged by abundance, this clonotype is medium-sized. The rearrangement links TRBV6-5 to TRBJ2-3; 7 bases fit TRBD2. The V segment lost 0 bases and the J segment 0 bases; nucleotides outside the gene matches: 3. This CDR3 region has 16 residues. Germline V gene lookup returns CDR1 MNHEY and CDR2 SVGAGI. DNA for the CDR3: TGTGCCAGCAGTTACTCCGGGACTACGAGCACAGATACGCAGTATTTT. This translates into CASSYSGTTSTDTQYF.